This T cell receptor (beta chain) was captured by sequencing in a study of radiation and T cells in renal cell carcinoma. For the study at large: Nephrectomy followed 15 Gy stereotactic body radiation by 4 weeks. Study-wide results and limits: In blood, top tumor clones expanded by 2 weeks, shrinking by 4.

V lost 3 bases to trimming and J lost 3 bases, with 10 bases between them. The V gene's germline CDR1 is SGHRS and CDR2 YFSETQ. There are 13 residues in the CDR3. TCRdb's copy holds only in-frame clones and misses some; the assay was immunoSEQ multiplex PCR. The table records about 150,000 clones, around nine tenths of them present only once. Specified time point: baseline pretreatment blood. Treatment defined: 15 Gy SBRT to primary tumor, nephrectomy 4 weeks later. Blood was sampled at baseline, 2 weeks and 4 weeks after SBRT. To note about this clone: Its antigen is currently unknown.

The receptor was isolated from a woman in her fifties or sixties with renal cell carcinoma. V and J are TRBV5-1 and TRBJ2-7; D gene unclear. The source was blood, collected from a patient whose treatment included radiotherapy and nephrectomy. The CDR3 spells CASSSDPGYEQYF. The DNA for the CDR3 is TGCGCCAGCAGCTCGGATCCGGGCTACGAGCAGTACTTC.